One sample yielded the 27 T cell receptor beta chains listed below, sequenced in a study of persistence of HIV-infected CD4 T cells. Anti-CD3/anti-CD28 beads served as a nonspecific positive control stimulus. Sorting selected CD4+ T cells upregulating both CD40 ligand and CD69. This was the immunoSEQ version 4 assay in survey mode. Repertoires were generated with immunoSEQ multiplex PCR, while TCRdb's copy carries only in-frame clones and drops some. Found here are about 45,000 clones, roughly nine tenths of them singletons; the top ten hold roughly 1.8%. These receptors are not linked to any known antigen. The input for sequencing was CD4+ T cells sorted from PBMCs after roughly 18-hour stimulation, taken from a patient who received antiretroviral therapy. These receptors originate from an adult man with HIV who was CMV-seropositive.

As DNA, the CDR3 is TGTGCCAGCAGAAAGACAGGGGGCACTGAAGCTTTCTTT. Translating gives CASRKTGGTEAFF. This rearrangement joins TRBV12-3 or TRBV12-4 to TRBJ1-1; TRBD1 aligns across 9 bases. The CDR3 sequence is 13 residues long. Trimming cost V 6 bases and J 4 bases; bases outside gene matches: 3.

A single count supports this clone. The rearrangement links TRBV11-2 to TRBJ2-2; D may be TRBD1 (5 bases). CDR3 length equals 15 residues. The germline V and J ends were trimmed by 2 bases and 4 bases, with 11 bases remaining between them. Looked up from germline, CDR1 is SGHAT and CDR2 is FQNNGV. In DNA form, the CDR3 reads TGTGCCAGCAGCTTATCCGGACATGGCACCGGGGAGCTGTTTTTT. As protein: CASSLSGHGTGELFF.

CDR3 region: CASAPGGNYNSPLHF. The CDR3 bases are TGTGCCAGTGCCCCAGGAGGGAACTATAATTCACCCCTCCACTTT. This chain joins TRBV27 and TRBJ1-6, with D unresolved. The CDR3 length is 15 residues. From germline, CDR1 is MNHEY and CDR2 SMNVEV (reference sequence). V was trimmed by 9 bases and J by 3 bases, leaving 15 bases between them.

The chain recombines TRBV6-5 with TRBJ1-1; D gene unclear. Germline CDR1 MNHEY, CDR2 SVGAGI. V dropped 5 bases and J dropped 0 bases, with 10 bases sitting between them. The CDR3 totals 14 residues. CDR3 loop: CASSLQLMNTEAFF. CDR3 sequence (DNA): TGTGCCAGCAGTCTACAGCTCATGAACACTGAAGCTTTCTTT.

The V gene is TRBV28, the J gene TRBJ1-2, with D unresolved. Germline lookup yields CDR1 MDHEN and CDR2 SYDVKM. The CDR3 loop spans 13 amino acids. Trimming removed 8 bases from V and 3 bases from J, with 13 bases in between. In nucleotides, the CDR3 is TGTGCCAGCTTCACTCCCACAGACTATGGCTACACCTTC. Translated: CASFTPTDYGYTF.

This clone was seen once. The chain joins TRBV9 to TRBJ2-6; TRBD1 might be the D (6 bases). CDR3 size: 18 residues. Per the germline V gene, CDR1 is SGDLS and CDR2 is YYNGEE. The V and J ends lost 0 bases and 2 bases respectively, with 15 bases between them. The CDR3 DNA reads TGTGCCAGCAGCGTAGAGGGTGGACAGTCCCCTGGGGCCAACGTCCTGACTTTC. Protein: CASSVEGGQSPGANVLTF.

This clone was seen once. The chain carries TRBV24-1 and TRBJ1-4; 9 nucleotides match TRBD1. The CDR3 is made up of 14 amino acids. The ends lost 10 bases at V and 3 bases at J; junction bases unmatched: 5. CDR1 and CDR2 from the germline V gene are KGHDR and SFDVKD. CDR3 loop: CATQGTGPNEKLFF. As DNA, the CDR3 is TGTGCCACACAAGGGACAGGGCCTAATGAAAAACTGTTTTTT.

The chain uses TRBV5-8 and TRBJ2-6, with TRBD1 matching over 9 bases. CDR3 length equals 16 residues. Unmatched junction bases numbered 8, after V lost 6 bases and J lost 4 bases. The germline V gene encodes CDR1 SGHTS and CDR2 YDEGEE. The DNA for the CDR3 is TGTGCCAGCACCTATACAGGGGGCAAAGGGGCCAACGTCCTGACTTTC. As protein: CASTYTGGKGANVLTF.

J is TRBJ2-7 and V is TRBV7-2; D remains ambiguous. Looked up from germline, CDR1 is SGHTA and CDR2 is FQGNSA. V lost 3 bases, J lost 0 bases, and 12 bases lay in between. The length of the CDR3 is 15 residues. The CDR3 DNA reads TGTGCCAGCAGCTTTGCCCGGATTCTCTCCTACGAGCAGTACTTC. Translating gives CASSFARILSYEQYF.

This rearrangement joins TRBV3-1 (or the pseudogene TRBV3-2) to TRBJ1-3, with D unclear. Trimming cost V 0 bases and J 7 bases, with 13 bases left between them. Germline V gene sequence: CDR1 LGHDT, CDR2 YNNKEL (reference sequence). The CDR3 totals 15 residues. In DNA form, the CDR3 reads TGTGCCAGCAGCCAAGACCACGGGCTGGGGAACACCATATATTTT. This codes for CASSQDHGLGNTIYF.

CDR3 in amino acids: CAISEMWGGDEQYF. In DNA form, the CDR3 reads TGTGCCATCAGTGAGATGTGGGGAGGTGACGAGCAGTACTTC. J is TRBJ2-7 and V is TRBV10-3, with TRBD2 as a possible D gene (6 bases). V was pared by 2 bases and J by 5 bases, with 13 bases between. The V gene's germline CDR1 is ENHRY and CDR2 SYGVKD. The CDR3 has 14 residues.

The chain carries TRBV11-1 and TRBJ1-1; D is unresolved. Trimming removed 7 bases from V and 0 bases from J, with 9 bases in between. Germline CDR1 and CDR2: SGHAT and FQDESV (reference sequence). The CDR3 spans 13 residues. CDR3: CASTQELNTEAFF. The CDR3 DNA sequence: TGTGCCAGCACTCAGGAGTTGAACACTGAAGCTTTCTTT. The entire variable domain, with the rest obtained from reference TRBV11-1 and TRBJ1-1, is as follows: EAEVAQSPRYKITEKSQAVAFWCDPISGHATLYWYRQILGQGPELLVQFQDESVVDDSQLPKDRFSAERLKGVDSTLKIQPAELGDSAMYLCASTQELNTEAFFGQGTRLTVV.

The rearrangement uses TRBV7-3 and TRBJ1-2, with a tentative D call TRBD1 (5 bases). Germline V gives CDR1 SGHTA, CDR2 FQGTGA. Trimming removed 1 base from V and 0 bases from J, with 12 bases in between. This CDR3 has 16 residues. The CDR3 loop is CASSLIGGEANYGYTF. CDR3 sequence (DNA): TGTGCCAGCAGCTTAATCGGGGGTGAGGCTAACTATGGCTACACCTTC.

The chain carries TRBV18 and TRBJ2-7; the match to TRBD1 covers 8 bases. The CDR3 spans 14 residues. The V gene's germline CDR1 is KGHSH and CDR2 LQKENI. The ends lost 3 bases at V and 3 bases at J; junction bases unmatched: 4. The CDR3 DNA reads as TGTGCCAGCTCACCGGGACAGGTAGTCTACGAGCAGTACTTC. Translating gives CASSPGQVVYEQYF.

CDR3 residues: CASSLRQGHTIYF. CDR3 DNA sequence: TGTGCCAGCAGTTTACGACAGGGGCACACCATATATTTT. This chain joins TRBV27 and TRBJ1-3; 8 bases fit TRBD1. The CDR3 has 13 residues. The V and J ends lost 2 bases and 8 bases, in that order; junction bases with no gene match: 2. CDR1 and CDR2 from the germline V gene are MNHEY and SMNVEV (reference sequence).

V usage is TRBV2 and J usage is TRBJ1-5; D unclear. The CDR3 covers 13 residues. V lost 8 bases to trimming and J lost 7 bases, with 15 bases between them. Germline values: CDR1 SNHLY, CDR2 FYNNEI. The CDR3 spells CASRVGLPQPQHF. The CDR3 nucleotides are TGTGCCAGCCGGGTGGGCCTACCCCAGCCCCAGCATTTT. Full variable domain (missing parts from reference TRBV2 and TRBJ1-5): EPEVTQTPSHQVTQMGQEVILRCVPISNHLYFYWYRQILGQKVEFLVSFYNNEISEKSEIFDDQFSVERPDGSNFTLKIRSTKLEDSAMYFCASRVGLPQPQHFGDGTRLSIL.

The genes are TRBV4-1 and TRBJ2-2, with 9 nucleotides matching TRBD1. Germline V CDR1 and CDR2: MGHRA, YSYEKL. There are 17 residues in the CDR3. The ends lost 4 bases at V and 4 bases at J; junction bases unmatched: 10. The CDR3 region is CASSRNRDRDTTGELFF. Written as DNA, the CDR3 is TGCGCCAGCAGCCGAAACCGGGACAGGGATACCACCGGGGAGCTGTTTTTT.

The chain links TRBV28 to TRBJ2-7, with D unresolved. Per the germline V gene, CDR1 is MDHEN and CDR2 is SYDVKM. The CDR3 loop spans 11 amino acids. V was cut by 8 bases and J by 3 bases, with 8 bases left in between. This chain's CDR3 is CASPRVYEQYF. CDR3 DNA: TGTGCCAGCCCCAGAGTCTACGAGCAGTACTTC.

The chain combines TRBV3-1 (or the pseudogene TRBV3-2) with TRBJ1-2, with D unclear. Germline V lookup: CDR1 LGHDT, CDR2 YNNKEL (reference sequence). The CDR3 contains 12 residues. V lost 3 bases and J 8 bases, leaving 10 bases between the germline ends. As DNA, the CDR3 is TGTGCCAGCAGCCACCTGGAAATCGGCTACACCTTC. Its protein product is CASSHLEIGYTF.

The chain links TRBV3-1 (or the pseudogene TRBV3-2) to TRBJ2-2; perhaps D is TRBD1 or TRBD2 (5 bases each). The CDR3 is made up of 13 amino acids. Germline CDR1 reads LGHDT; CDR2 reads YNNKEL (reference sequence). V was pared by 3 bases and J by 4 bases, with 6 bases between. The DNA for the CDR3 is TGTGCCAGCAGCCAGGGGACCACCGGGGAGCTGTTTTTT. This codes for CASSQGTTGELFF.

This rearrangement joins TRBV15 to TRBJ1-5, with 7 bases matching TRBD1. The CDR3 contains 15 residues. With 3 bases clipped from V and 11 bases from J, the junction kept 13 bases outside the gene matches. Germline-derived CDR1 and CDR2 are LNHNV and YYDKDF (reference sequence). CDR3 sequence reads: CATSSSGGPFVAQHF. In DNA form, the CDR3 reads TGTGCCACCAGCAGCTCAGGGGGGCCGTTTGTGGCCCAGCATTTT.

J is TRBJ2-7 and V is TRBV16, with a weak D call TRBD2 (6 bases). The CDR3 covers 20 residues. Per germline, CDR1 KGHSY and CDR2 FQNENV. V shed 4 bases and J shed 6 bases, with 34 bases lying between them. The CDR3 bases are TGTGCCAGCAGCCCGACCCGGACGGGGCCGGGGCGGGGCGGTATCGGCGAGCAGTACTTC. Translating it yields CASSPTRTGPGRGGIGEQYF.

This chain joins TRBV11-3 and TRBJ2-7; 9 positions match TRBD1. CDR1 SGHNT and CDR2 YENEEA come from the germline V gene. CDR3 length equals 19 residues. The V segment lost 0 bases and the J segment 3 bases; nucleotides outside the gene matches: 15. Here the CDR3 DNA reads TGTGCCAGCAGCTTAGATCCAACCCTCTGGGACAGGGCCAGCTACGAGCAGTACTTC. The encoded protein is CASSLDPTLWDRASYEQYF.

V is TRBV18 and J is TRBJ1-5; 7 bases line up with TRBD1. Per the germline V gene, CDR1 is KGHSH and CDR2 is LQKENI. This CDR3 comprises 15 residues. V lost 8 bases and J lost 4; bases outside the gene matches: 11. This chain's CDR3 is CASAELGTVNQPQHF. Written as DNA, the CDR3 is TGTGCCAGCGCCGAGCTAGGGACAGTTAATCAGCCCCAGCATTTT.

V and J are TRBV28 and TRBJ1-2; 8 positions agree with TRBD1. The CDR3 consists of 18 residues. Germline CDR1 and CDR2: MDHEN and SYDVKM. V was clipped by 4 bases and J by 7 bases; unmatched bases: 20. CDR3 coding DNA: TGTGCCAGCAGTTCGATACTGGGACAGGCAGGGAGGGGAAGTGGCTACACCTTC. Encoded protein: CASSSILGQAGRGSGYTF.

The gene calls are TRBV18 and TRBJ1-1; D call uncertain. Germline CDR1 and CDR2: KGHSH and LQKENI. Trimming took off 6 bases at V and 3 bases at J, with 20 bases between the two ends. This CDR3 region has 16 residues. The CDR3 DNA reads as TGTGCCAGCTCGGCTAGGAATTTGGGGTTCGACACTGAAGCTTTCTTT. This translates into CASSARNLGFDTEAFF.

Only one count was recorded for this clone. V usage is TRBV28 and J usage is TRBJ2-3; 14 positions agree with TRBD2. The germline gives CDR1 MDHEN, CDR2 SYDVKM. Unmatched junction bases numbered 8, after V lost 10 bases and J lost 5 bases. The length of the CDR3 is 15 residues. The CDR3 nucleotides read TGTGCCACCAGGACTAGCGGGGGGAAAGGAGATACGCAGTATTTT. Translated, it gives CATRTSGGKGDTQYF. Based on the CDR3 plus reference TRBV28 and TRBJ2-3, the full variable domain is DVKVTQSSRYLVKRTGEKVFLECVQDMDHENMFWYRQDPGLGLRLIYFSYDVKMKEKGDIPEGYSVSREKKERFSLILESASTNQTSMYLCATRTSGGKGDTQYFGPGTRLTVL.